The clone carrying this TCR beta chain was counted at least ten times. Per the germline V gene, CDR1 is SGHTA and CDR2 is FQGNSA. V was clipped by 6 bases and J by 2 bases, with 12 bases between them. The CDR3 covers 14 residues. The sample is drawn from a study of glioma-infiltrating T cells. Using RNA template, CDR3s of TCR alpha and beta were amplified with iRepertoire arm-PCR. TCRdb recomputed calls from the multiplex PCR reads with MiXCR, one row per CDR3 protein. This sample yields around 390,000 distinct CDR3 sequences, of which about two fifths are seen a single time; around 12% belongs to the top ten.

The material sequenced was glioma tissue, nonneoplastic brain tissue, or PBMCs (not recorded which). The V call is TRBV7-2, the J call TRBJ2-3; D gene ambiguous. This receptor was taken from a human donor with low-grade glioma or glioblastoma, undergoing nonglioma brain surgery, or in good health (not recorded which). CDR3: CASRPLRATDTQYF. In nucleotides, the CDR3 is TGTGCCAGCAGACCTCTCCGCGCCACAGATACGCAGTATTTT.